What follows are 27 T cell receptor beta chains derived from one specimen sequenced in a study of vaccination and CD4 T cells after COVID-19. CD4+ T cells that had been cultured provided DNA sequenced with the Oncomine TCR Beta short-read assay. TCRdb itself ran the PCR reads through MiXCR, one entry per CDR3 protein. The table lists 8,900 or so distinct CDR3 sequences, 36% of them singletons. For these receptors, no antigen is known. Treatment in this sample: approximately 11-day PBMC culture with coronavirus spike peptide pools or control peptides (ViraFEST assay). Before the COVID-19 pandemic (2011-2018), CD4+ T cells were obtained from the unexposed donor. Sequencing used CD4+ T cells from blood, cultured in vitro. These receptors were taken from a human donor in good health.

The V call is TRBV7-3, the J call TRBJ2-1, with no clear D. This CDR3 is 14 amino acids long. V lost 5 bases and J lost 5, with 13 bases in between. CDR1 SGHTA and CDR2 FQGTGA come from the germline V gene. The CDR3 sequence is CASSRMHSNNEQFF. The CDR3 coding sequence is TGTGCCAGCAGCCGCATGCACTCAAACAATGAGCAGTTCTTC.

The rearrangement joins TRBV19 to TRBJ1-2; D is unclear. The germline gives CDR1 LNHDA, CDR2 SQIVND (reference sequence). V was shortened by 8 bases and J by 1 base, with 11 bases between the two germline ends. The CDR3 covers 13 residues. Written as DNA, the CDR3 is TGTGCCAGTTGTTTCGGGGATAACTATGGCTACACCTTC. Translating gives CASCFGDNYGYTF.

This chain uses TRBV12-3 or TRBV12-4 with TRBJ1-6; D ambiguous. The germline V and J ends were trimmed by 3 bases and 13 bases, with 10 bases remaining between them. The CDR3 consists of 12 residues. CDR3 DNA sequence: TGTGCCAGCAGTTTTGAGGTCAGTCCCCTCCACTTT. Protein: CASSFEVSPLHF.

The CDR3 is CAWSGRGSTDTQYF. CDR3 nucleotide sequence: TGTGCCTGGAGTGGGAGAGGGAGCACAGATACGCAGTATTTT. The chain combines TRBV30 with TRBJ2-3, with D possibly TRBD2 on 5 matching bases. The germline CDR1 and CDR2 sequences are GTSNPN and SVGIG (reference sequence). The V end was cut by 1 base, the J end by 0 bases, with 8 bases between. This CDR3 comprises 14 residues. The full variable domain, its missing parts supplied by reference TRBV30 and TRBJ2-3, is SQTIHQWPATLVQPVGSPLSLECTVEGTSNPNLYWYRQAAGRGLQLLFYSVGIGQISSEVPQNLSASRPQDRQFILSSKKLLLSDSGFYLCAWSGRGSTDTQYFGPGTRLTVL.

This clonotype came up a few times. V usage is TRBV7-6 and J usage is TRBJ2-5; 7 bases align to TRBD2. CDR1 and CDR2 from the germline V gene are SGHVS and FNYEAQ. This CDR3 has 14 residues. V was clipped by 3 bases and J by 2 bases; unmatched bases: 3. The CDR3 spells CASSFSGRQETQYF. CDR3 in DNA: TGTGCCAGCAGCTTTAGCGGGCGGCAAGAGACCCAGTACTTC.

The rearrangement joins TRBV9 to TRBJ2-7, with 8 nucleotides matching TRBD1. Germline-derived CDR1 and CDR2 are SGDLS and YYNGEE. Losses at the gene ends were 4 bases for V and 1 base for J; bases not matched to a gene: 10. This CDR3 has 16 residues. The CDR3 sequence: CASSFRSGTGSYEQYF. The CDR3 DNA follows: TGTGCCAGCAGCTTTCGATCCGGGACAGGATCCTACGAGCAGTACTTC.

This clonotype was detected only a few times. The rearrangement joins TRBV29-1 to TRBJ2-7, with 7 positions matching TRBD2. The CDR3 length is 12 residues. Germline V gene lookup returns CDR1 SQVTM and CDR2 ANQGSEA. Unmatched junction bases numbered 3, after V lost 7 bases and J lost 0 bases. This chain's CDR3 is CSAGGSSYEQYF. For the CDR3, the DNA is TGCAGCGCCGGGGGGAGCTCCTACGAGCAGTACTTC.

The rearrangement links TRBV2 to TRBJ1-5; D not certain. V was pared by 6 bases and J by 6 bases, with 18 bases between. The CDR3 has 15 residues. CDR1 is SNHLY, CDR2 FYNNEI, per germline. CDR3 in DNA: TGTGCCAGCAGGTCAGACACCGGCCCTCTTCAGCCCCAGCATTTT. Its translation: CASRSDTGPLQPQHF.

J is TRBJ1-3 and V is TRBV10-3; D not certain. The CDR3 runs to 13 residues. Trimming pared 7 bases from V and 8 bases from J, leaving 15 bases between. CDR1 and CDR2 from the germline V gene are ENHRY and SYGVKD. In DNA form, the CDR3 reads TGTGCCATCACCCGGAGAGGTTCGGACACCATATATTTT. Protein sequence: CAITRRGSDTIYF.

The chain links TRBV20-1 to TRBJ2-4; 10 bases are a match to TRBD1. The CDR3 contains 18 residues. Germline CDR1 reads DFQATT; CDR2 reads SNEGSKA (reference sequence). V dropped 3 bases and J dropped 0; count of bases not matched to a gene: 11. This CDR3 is CSASPYGRDRGAKNIQYF. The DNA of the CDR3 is TGCAGTGCTAGTCCTTATGGGCGGGACAGGGGAGCCAAAAACATTCAGTACTTC.

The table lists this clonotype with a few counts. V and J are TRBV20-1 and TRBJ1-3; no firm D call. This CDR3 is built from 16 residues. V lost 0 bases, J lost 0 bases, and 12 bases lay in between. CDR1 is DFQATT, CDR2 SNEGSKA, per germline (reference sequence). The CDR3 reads CSARDPSSLSGNTIYF. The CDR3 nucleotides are TGCAGTGCTAGAGATCCCAGTTCCCTCTCTGGAAACACCATATATTTT.

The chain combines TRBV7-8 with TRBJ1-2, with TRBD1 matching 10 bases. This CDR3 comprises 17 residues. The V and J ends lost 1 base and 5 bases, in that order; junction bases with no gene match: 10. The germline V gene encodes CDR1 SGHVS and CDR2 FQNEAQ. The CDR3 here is CASSLVYGDRGGYGYTF. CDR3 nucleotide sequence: TGTGCCAGCAGCTTAGTTTACGGGGACAGGGGTGGATATGGCTACACCTTC.

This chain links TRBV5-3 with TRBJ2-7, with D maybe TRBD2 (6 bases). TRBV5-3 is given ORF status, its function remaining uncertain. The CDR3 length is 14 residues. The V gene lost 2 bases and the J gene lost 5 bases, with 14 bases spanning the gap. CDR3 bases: TGTGCCAGAAGCTTTTTTGGGACTCCCGACGAGCAGTACTTC. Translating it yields CARSFFGTPDEQYF.

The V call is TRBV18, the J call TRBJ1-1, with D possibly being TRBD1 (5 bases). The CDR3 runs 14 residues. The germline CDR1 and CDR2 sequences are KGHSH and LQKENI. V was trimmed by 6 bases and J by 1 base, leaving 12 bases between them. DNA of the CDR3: TGTGCCAGCTCCCAAAGGAGGGGGAACACTGAAGCTTTCTTT. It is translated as CASSQRRGNTEAFF.

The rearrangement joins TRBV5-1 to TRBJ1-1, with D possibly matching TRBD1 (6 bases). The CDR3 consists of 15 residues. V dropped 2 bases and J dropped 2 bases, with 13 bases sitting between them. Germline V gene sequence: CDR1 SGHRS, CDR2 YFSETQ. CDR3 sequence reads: CASSLQGRGNTEAFF. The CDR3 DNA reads TGCGCCAGCAGCTTACAGGGACGGGGAAACACTGAAGCTTTCTTT.

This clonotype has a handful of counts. CDR3 region: CASSRTGNYGYTF. DNA of the CDR3: TGTGCCAGCAGTCGGACAGGGAACTATGGCTACACCTTC. The V gene is TRBV6-1, the J gene TRBJ1-2, with 8 bases aligning to TRBD1. The V gene end was trimmed by 5 bases and the J gene end by 2 bases; junction bases not matched to a gene: 1. Germline V gene sequence: CDR1 MNHNS, CDR2 SASEGT. The length of the CDR3 is 13 residues.

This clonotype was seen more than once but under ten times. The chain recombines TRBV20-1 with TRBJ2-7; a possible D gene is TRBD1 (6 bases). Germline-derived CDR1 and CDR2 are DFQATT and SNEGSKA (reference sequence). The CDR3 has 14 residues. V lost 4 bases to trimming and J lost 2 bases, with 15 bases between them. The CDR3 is CSAMGHLPPYEQYF. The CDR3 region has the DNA TGCAGTGCTATGGGACACCTACCTCCCTACGAGCAGTACTTC.

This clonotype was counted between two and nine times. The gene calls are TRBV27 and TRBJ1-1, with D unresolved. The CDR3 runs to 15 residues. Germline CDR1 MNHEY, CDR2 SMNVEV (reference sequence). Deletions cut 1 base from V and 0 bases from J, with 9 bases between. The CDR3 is CASSLYSIMNTEAFF. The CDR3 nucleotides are TGTGCCAGCAGTTTATATTCCATAATGAACACTGAAGCTTTCTTT.

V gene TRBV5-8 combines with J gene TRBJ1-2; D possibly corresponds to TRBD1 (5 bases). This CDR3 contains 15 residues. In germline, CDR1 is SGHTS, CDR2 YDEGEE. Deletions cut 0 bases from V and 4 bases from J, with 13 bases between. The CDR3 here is CASSLEGTTTYGYTF. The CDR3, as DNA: TGTGCCAGCAGCTTGGAAGGGACGACAACCTATGGCTACACCTTC.

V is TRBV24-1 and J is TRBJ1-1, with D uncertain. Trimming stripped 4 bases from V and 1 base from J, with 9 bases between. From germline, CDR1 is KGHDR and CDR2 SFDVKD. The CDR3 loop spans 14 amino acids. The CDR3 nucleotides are TGTGCCACCAGTGAAGTACACCCGAACACTGAAGCTTTCTTT. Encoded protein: CATSEVHPNTEAFF.

The CDR3 DNA reads TGTGCCAGCAGCCCTCCGACTAGTCTGGATACGCAGTATTTT. The encoded protein is CASSPPTSLDTQYF. The chain links TRBV11-2 to TRBJ2-3, with D possibly TRBD2 on 6 matching bases. The germline gives CDR1 SGHAT, CDR2 FQNNGV. CDR3 size: 14 residues. The V and J ends lost 5 bases and 6 bases respectively, with 15 bases between them.

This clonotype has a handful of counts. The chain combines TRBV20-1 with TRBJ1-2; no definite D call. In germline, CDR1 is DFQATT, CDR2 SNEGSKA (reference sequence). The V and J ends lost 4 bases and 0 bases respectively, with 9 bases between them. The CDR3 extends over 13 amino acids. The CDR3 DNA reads TGCAGTGCTAAGGCGAGAGCTAACTATGGCTACACCTTC. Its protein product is CSAKARANYGYTF.

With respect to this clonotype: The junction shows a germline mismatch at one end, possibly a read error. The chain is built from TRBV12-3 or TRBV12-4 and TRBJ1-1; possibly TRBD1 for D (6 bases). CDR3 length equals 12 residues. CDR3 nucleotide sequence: TGTGCCAGCAGCATTAACAGGGCCGTCTTCTCCTTT. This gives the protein CASSINRAVFSF.

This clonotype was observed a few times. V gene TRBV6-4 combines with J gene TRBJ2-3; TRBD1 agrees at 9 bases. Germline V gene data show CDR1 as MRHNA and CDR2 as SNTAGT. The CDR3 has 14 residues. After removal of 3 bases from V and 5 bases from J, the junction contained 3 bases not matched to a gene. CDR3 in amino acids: CASSEATGGDTQYF. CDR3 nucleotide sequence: TGTGCCAGCAGTGAAGCGACAGGGGGAGATACGCAGTATTTT.

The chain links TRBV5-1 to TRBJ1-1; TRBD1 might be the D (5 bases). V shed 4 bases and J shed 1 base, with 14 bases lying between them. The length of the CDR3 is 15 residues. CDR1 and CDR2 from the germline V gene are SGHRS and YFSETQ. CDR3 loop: CASSTPGPTNTEAFF. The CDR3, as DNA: TGCGCCAGCAGCACGCCGGGACCCACGAACACTGAAGCTTTCTTT.

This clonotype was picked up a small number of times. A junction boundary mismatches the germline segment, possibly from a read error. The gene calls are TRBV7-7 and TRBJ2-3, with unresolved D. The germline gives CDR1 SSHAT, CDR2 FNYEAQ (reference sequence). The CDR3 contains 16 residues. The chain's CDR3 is CASSLGNYPSTDTQYF. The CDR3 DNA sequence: TGTGCTAGCAGCTTAGGAAACTACCCTAGCACAGATACGCAGTATTTT.

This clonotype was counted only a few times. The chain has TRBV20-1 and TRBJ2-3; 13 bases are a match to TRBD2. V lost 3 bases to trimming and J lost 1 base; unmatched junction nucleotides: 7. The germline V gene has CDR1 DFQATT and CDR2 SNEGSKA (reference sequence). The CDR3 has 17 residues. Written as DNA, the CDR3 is TGCAGTGCTAGGGCACTAGCGGGGGGGCCCGGCACAGATACGCAGTATTTT. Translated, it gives CSARALAGGPGTDTQYF.